The clone carrying this T cell receptor beta chain was observed many times. The sample is drawn from a study of neurological immune-mediated disorders. TCRdb independently ran MiXCR on the 5' RACE reads; one entry per CDR3 protein. The data hold 30,000 to 40,000 distinct CDR3 sequences, with 3% to 4.5% observed a single time. V dropped 7 bases and J dropped 3 bases, with 19 bases sitting between them. The germline CDR1 and CDR2 sequences are SGHKS and YYEKEE (reference sequence). The CDR3 runs 15 residues. The starting material, 2 million PBMCs stored at -80 C, gave rise to the unsorted libraries. The V and J genes are TRBV5-5 and TRBJ1-2; perhaps TRBD1 as D (5 bases). The TCR originated in a young man with multiple sclerosis. Specimen: PBMCs. The CDR3, as DNA: TGTGCCAGCTCCCCGGGAATGGGGGTCTACTATGGCTACACCTTC. Amino acids: CASSPGMGVYYGYTF.